The 2 T cell receptor beta chains below were found in one sample sequenced in a study of T cells in Graves' hyperthyroidism and ophthalmopathy (dated by TCRdb to between 2018 and 2020). The method was multiplex PCR. This sample was sequenced with an Illumina HiSeq 2000. TCR beta CDR3 regions were amplified from RNA transcripts. The TCR CDR3 was subjected to a first round of RT-PCR using the HTBI primer set and the Qiagen OneStep RT-PCR kit. TCRdb reprocessed the public reads (quality trimming at Q25 with fastp, clone calling with MiXCR) and kept in-frame beta chains. Rows with a matching CDR3 protein are joined into one entry that keeps the most common DNA and genes. For this sample there are around 350,000 distinct CDR3 sequences; 15% to 20% appear just once. The ten top clones hold around 3.4% of the sample. The material sequenced was blood. Receptor source: a woman in her late teens or twenties with Graves' hyperthyroidism.

This clonotype has ten or more counts. Because the CDR3's place on the DNA is in doubt, the DNA is left out and the CDR3 is given as listed by TCRdb. This chain links TRBV6-5 with TRBJ2-5; TRBD1, as called in the table, went unchecked against the DNA. 16 amino acids form the CDR3, both terminal residues included. CDR1 is MNHEY and CDR2 is SVGAGI in the germline V gene. The CDR3 sequence: CASSTSGQGVQETQYF.

The CDR3 spells CASSPAGTGYEQYF. CDR3 DNA sequence: TGTGCCAGCAGTCCCGCCGGGACAGGCTACGAGCAGTACTTC. This sequence joins TRBV27 and TRBJ2-7; 8 bases map to TRBD1. The CDR3 spans 14 residues. Germline values: CDR1 MNHEY, CDR2 SMNVEV (reference sequence). V dropped 5 bases and J dropped 3; count of bases not matched to a gene: 6.